Reported below is one TCR beta chain. Trimming took off 1 base at V and 1 base at J, with 8 bases between the two ends. Germline CDR1 is SEHNR and CDR2 is FQNEAQ (reference sequence). The CDR3 is made up of 15 amino acids. The authors reverse transcribed about 0.5 to 1 ug RNA with random hexamers. TCR beta CDR3 was amplified by immunoSEQ covering 54 Vbeta and 13 Jbeta. TCRdb redid the calling of the immunoSEQ multiplex PCR reads with MiXCR, one entry per CDR3 protein. This sample has more than 85,000 distinct CDR3 sequences; 90% to 98% occur once, and the top ten carry more than 0.08%. The sample originates from a study of CD8 T cells in Susac syndrome.

This sequence was found in a human donor in good health. Sequencing used CD4+ T cells from PBMCs. The chain links TRBV7-9 to TRBJ2-4, with D unclear. CDR3 nucleotide sequence: TGTGCCAGCAGCTTAGTCCGCATGGCCAAAAACATTCAGTACTTC. Its translation is CASSLVRMAKNIQYF.